This T cell receptor beta chain was recovered during a study of technical replicates of blood from a few donors (dated by TCRdb to about 2017). Concerning this clone itself: The antigen this receptor binds is unknown. Per-base quality was not reported, and no clone a single base away is much larger than it.

The library came from the immunoSEQ multiplex PCR assay. In its TCRdb copy, this immuneACCESS table keeps in-frame sequences only and misses some clones. Where compared with another copy, unresolved V genes explain less than half of these, and the others have no known cause. The table for this sample lists about 12,000 clones; approximately 95% of them were counted only once. The ten largest clones add up to approximately 6.3% of the sample. V lost 5 bases and J lost 7 bases, and the count of bases not matched to a germline gene is 9. Inclusive of the bounding cysteine and phenylalanine, the CDR3 is 16 residues long. Only the CDR3 DNA stays, 48 bases, in frame from base 1. Via the germline V gene, CDR1 is SGHTA and CDR2 FQGNSA.

The chain couples TRBV7-2 to TRBJ2-4, with 12 bases aligning to TRBD1. The sequenced sample consisted of PBMCs. This clonotype was sampled from a human donor in good health. The sequenced DNA: TGTGCCAGCAGCCCCTCCGGGACAGGGGGCTTTAACATTCAGTACTTC. This codes for CASSPSGTGGFNIQYF.